The clone carrying this T cell receptor (beta chain) was recorded a few times. Original data processing: Reference gene primer amplification yielded estimated nucleated cell counts. Here immunoSEQ multiplex PCR was the method, and the copy in TCRdb shows in-frame clones only, minus some. V, J and clone size were drawn from that table, and D and trimming were deduced from the DNA. The sample holds 250,000 or so clones, approximately 87% seen once. Germline trimming cut 2 bases from V and 3 bases from J; bases unmatched to any gene: 10. Germline CDR1 and CDR2: MNHEY and SVGAGI. The CDR3 has 16 residues. The data derive from a study of blood T cell repertoires in COVID-19. Whole-study context: The United States, Italy and Spain provided the acute and convalescent COVID-19 samples.

Sequenced sample: peripheral blood. This TCR came from a man in his sixties with acute or convalescent COVID-19. The rearrangement uses TRBV6-5 and TRBJ2-7; TRBD1 matches 7 bases. The DNA for the CDR3 is TGTGCCAGCAGTTACGCCCCGGGACAGCGGTACTACGAGCAGTACTTC. This encodes CASSYAPGQRYYEQYF.